This T cell receptor (beta chain) was profiled in a study of CXCR3-negative and CXCR3-positive naive CD8 T cells. For the study at large: Per library, roughly 1.6 +/- 0.3 million reads; some 140 million TRB reads overall. Study-wide points: CXCR3-positive naive cells had more hydrophobic TRB CDR3s than CXCR3-negative naive cells.

The CDR3 length is 12 residues. Germline CDR1 and CDR2: MNHNY and SVGAGI (reference sequence). Every individual CD8+ T cell subset underwent sorting in triplicate at 270,000 or so cells apiece. For this clonotype: Its antigen is currently unknown.

UMI-labeled TRB cDNA libraries were prepared by 5' RACE. TCRdb re-called the 5' RACE reads and gives one entry per CDR3 protein, without DNA. This table lists roughly 59,000 distinct CDR3 sequences. The source is a human donor in good health. Some clones in this sample may be carry-over from other donors' samples. V usage is TRBV6-6 and J usage is TRBJ2-3. Input material: naive CXCR3+ CD8+ T cells from blood. The subset is: CD45RO-CCR7+CD27+CD95- naive CD8+ T cells expressing CXCR3 (TNR3+). Here the CDR3 reads CASSSSPNTQYF.